The sequence of this T cell receptor beta chain was determined in a study of Ad26.COV2.S vaccination and SARS-CoV-2 variants. For this clone: The target antigen is unknown.

TCRdb's table, derived via immunoSEQ multiplex PCR, lists solely in-frame clones and lacks some. The data show a few hundred thousand clones, about 92% seen once. The CDR3 consists of 12 residues. Trimming cost V 4 bases and J 9 bases, with 9 bases left between them. Germline CDR1 reads MNHEY; CDR2 reads SMNVEV (reference sequence). Study-wide results and limits: Total T cell responses were possibly underestimated by TCR breadth and depth analyses. Recipients of either vaccine or placebo displayed similar breadth of non-spike TCRs. Placebo recipients showed lower spike-specific TCR breadth than vaccinees.

Treatment defined: 15 to 20 received Ad26.COV2.S at low or high dose, single or two shots; 5 received placebo; per-sample allocation not given. Collection of samples fell on day 63 after the first vaccine or placebo injection. The source of this sequence is a person aged 18-65 years who received the Ad26.COV2.S COVID-19 vaccine or a placebo. The chain employs TRBV27 and TRBJ2-2, with a tentative D call TRBD2 (5 bases). The material was peripheral blood, obtained in a trial of Ad26.COV2.S vaccine versus placebo. As DNA, the CDR3 is TGTGCCAGCAGTTCCCTCGGGAGGGAGCTGTTTTTT. Protein sequence: CASSSLGRELFF.